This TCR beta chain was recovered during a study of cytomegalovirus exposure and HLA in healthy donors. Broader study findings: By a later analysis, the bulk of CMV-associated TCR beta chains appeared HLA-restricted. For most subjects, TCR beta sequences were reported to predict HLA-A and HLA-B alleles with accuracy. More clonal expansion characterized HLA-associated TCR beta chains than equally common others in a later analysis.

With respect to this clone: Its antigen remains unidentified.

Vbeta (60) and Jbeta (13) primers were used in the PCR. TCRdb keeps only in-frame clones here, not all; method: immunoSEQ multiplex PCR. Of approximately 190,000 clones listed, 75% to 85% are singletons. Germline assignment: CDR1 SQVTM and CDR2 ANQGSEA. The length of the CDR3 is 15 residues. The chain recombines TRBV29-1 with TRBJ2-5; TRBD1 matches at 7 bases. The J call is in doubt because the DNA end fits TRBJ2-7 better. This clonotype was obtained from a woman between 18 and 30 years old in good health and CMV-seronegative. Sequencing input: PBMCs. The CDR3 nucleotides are TGCAGCGTCGACCCCACAGGGGAGTCTTCCAACGAGCAGTACTTC. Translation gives CSVDPTGESSNEQYF.